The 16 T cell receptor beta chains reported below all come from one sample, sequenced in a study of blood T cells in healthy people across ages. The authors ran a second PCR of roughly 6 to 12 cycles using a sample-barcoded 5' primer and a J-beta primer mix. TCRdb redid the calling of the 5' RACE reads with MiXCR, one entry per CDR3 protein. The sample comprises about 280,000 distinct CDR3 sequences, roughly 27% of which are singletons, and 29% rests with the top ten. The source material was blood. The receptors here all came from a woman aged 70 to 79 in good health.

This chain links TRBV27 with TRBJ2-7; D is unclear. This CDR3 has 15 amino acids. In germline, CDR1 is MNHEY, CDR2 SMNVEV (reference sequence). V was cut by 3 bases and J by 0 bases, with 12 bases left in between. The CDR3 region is CASSLSSGSSYEQYF. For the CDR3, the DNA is TGTGCCAGCAGTTTGTCGAGTGGCAGCTCCTACGAGCAGTACTTC.

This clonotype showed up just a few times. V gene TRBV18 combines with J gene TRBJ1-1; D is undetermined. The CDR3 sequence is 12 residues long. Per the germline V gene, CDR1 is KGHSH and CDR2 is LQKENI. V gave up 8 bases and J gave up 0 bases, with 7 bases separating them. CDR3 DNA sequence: TGTGCCAGCACCAATATGAACACTGAAGCTTTCTTT. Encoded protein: CASTNMNTEAFF.

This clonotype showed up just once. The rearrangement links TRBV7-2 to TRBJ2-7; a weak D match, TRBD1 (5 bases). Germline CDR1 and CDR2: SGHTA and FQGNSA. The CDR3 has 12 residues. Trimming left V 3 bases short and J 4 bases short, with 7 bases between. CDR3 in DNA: TGTGCCAGCAGCTTCAAGGGGTACGAGCAGTACTTC. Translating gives CASSFKGYEQYF. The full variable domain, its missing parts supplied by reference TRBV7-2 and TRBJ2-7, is GAGVSQSPSNKVTEKGKDVELRCDPISGHTALYWYRQSLGQGLEFLIYFQGNSAPDKSGLPSDRFSAERTGGSVSTLTIQRTQQEDSAVYLCASSFKGYEQYFGPGTRLTVT.

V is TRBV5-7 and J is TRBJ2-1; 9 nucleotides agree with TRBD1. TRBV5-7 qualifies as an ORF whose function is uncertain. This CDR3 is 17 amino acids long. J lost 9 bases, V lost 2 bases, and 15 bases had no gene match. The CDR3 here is CASSFVGGTGYLGEQFF. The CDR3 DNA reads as TGTGCCAGCAGCTTCGTAGGGGGGACAGGGTATTTAGGTGAGCAGTTCTTC.

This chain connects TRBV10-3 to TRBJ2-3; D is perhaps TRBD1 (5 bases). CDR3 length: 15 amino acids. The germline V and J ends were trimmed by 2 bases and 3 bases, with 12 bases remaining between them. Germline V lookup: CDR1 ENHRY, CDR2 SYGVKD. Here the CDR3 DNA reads TGTGCCATCAGTGAGGCCAGGGCTGAGACAGATACGCAGTATTTT. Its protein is CAISEARAETDTQYF.

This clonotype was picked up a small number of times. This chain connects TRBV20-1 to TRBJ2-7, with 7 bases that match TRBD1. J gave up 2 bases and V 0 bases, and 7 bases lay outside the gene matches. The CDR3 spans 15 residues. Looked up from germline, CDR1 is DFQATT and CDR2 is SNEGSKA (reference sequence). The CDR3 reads CSARDPSQGTYEQYF. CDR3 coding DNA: TGCAGTGCTAGAGATCCCTCACAGGGGACCTACGAGCAGTACTTC.

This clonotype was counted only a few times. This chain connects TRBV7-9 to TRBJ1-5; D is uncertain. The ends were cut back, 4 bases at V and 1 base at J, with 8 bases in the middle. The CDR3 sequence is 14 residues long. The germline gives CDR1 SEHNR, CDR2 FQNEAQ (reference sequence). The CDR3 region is CASSYTESNQPQHF. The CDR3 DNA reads TGTGCCAGCAGCTATACGGAAAGCAATCAGCCCCAGCATTTT.

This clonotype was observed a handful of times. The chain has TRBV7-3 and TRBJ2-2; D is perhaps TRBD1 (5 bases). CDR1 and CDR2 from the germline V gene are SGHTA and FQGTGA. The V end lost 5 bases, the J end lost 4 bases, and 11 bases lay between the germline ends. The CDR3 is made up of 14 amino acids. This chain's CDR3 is CASSVGLGTGELFF. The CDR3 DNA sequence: TGTGCCAGCAGCGTGGGGCTTGGCACCGGGGAGCTGTTTTTT.

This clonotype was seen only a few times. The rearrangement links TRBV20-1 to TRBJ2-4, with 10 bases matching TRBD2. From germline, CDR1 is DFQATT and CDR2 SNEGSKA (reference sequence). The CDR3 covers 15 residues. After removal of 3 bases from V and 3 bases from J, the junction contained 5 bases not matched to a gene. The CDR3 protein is CSASPSGRGKNIQYF. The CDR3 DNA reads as TGCAGTGCTAGCCCCAGCGGGAGGGGCAAAAACATTCAGTACTTC.

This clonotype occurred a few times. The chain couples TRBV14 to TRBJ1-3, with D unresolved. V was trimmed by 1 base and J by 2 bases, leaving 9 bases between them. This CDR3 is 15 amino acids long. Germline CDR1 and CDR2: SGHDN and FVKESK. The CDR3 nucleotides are TGTGCCAGCAGCCAAGGAATTAAGGCTGGAAACACCATATATTTT. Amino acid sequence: CASSQGIKAGNTIYF.

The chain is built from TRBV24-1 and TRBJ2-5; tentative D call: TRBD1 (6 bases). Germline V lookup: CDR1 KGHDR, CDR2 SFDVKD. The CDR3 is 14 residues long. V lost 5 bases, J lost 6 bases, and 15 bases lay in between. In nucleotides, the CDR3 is TGTGCCACCAGTGGGGGCCGACAGGCGAAGACCCAGTACTTC. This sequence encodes CATSGGRQAKTQYF.

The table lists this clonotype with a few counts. The CDR3 bases are TGTGCCAGCAGCCAAAAGAGCGGCGGAGAGACCCAGTACTTC. Translated, it gives CASSQKSGGETQYF. The chain links TRBV3-1 to TRBJ2-5; tentative D call: TRBD2 (5 bases). The V gene lost 2 bases and the J gene lost 4 bases, with 11 bases spanning the gap. Germline CDR1 LGHDT, CDR2 YNNKEL (reference sequence). CDR3 length: 14 amino acids.

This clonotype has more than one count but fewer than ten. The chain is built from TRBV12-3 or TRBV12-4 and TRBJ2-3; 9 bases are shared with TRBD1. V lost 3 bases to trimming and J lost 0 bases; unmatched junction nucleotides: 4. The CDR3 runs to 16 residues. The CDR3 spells CASSFGTGWSTDTQYF. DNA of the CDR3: TGTGCCAGCAGTTTTGGGACAGGGTGGAGCACAGATACGCAGTATTTT.

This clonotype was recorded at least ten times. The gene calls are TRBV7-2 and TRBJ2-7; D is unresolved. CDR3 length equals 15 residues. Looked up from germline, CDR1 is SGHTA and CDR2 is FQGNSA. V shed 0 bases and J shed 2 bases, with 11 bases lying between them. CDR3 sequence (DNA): TGTGCCAGCAGCTTAGCGTTCGCGACCACCTACGAGCAGTACTTC. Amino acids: CASSLAFATTYEQYF.

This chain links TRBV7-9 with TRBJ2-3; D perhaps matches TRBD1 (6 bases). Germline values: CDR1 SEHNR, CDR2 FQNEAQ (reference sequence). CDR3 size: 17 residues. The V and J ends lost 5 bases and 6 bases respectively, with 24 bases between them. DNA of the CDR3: TGTGCCAGCAGCCCCAACCACTTTGGACAGCCTAGGGATACGCAGTATTTT. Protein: CASSPNHFGQPRDTQYF.

DNA for the CDR3: TGTGCCAGCAGTGACTCGCGTTTGGATACGCAGTATTTT. Translating it yields CASSDSRLDTQYF. J is TRBJ2-3 and V is TRBV6-4; D uncertain. Germline CDR1 reads MRHNA; CDR2 reads SNTAGT. The V and J ends lost 0 bases and 6 bases respectively, with 7 bases between them. The CDR3 spans 13 residues.